The 8 T cell receptor beta chains reported below all come from one sample, sequenced in a study of T-cell reconstitution after alpha-beta-depleted transplantation in children. Using unique molecular identifiers, the investigators prepared the TCRbeta library. TCRdb itself ran the PCR reads through MiXCR, one entry per CDR3 protein. In the table there are a few hundred thousand distinct CDR3 sequences, over 10% of which are singletons. Sequencing used PBMCs, mostly from graft donor cells, obtained 360 days after TCRalphabeta/CD19-depleted stem cell transplant. The source is a male patient between 10 and 17 years old who had a stem cell transplant for acute myeloid leukemia, so the T cells may come from the graft donor.

This clonotype was recorded a few times. The chain employs TRBV11-1 and TRBJ2-7; TRBD2 aligns across 14 bases. Germline V gene data show CDR1 as SGHAT and CDR2 as FQDESV (reference sequence). V lost 5 bases to trimming and J lost 3 bases; unmatched junction nucleotides: 12. The CDR3 spans 18 residues. The CDR3 sequence is CASSLGTSGRLDYYEQYF. For the CDR3, the DNA is TGTGCCAGCAGCCTTGGGACTAGCGGGAGACTGGACTACTACGAGCAGTACTTC.

This clonotype was recorded a few times. The CDR3 region is CATSDPTPGQGAWRVFF. Written as DNA, the CDR3 is TGTGCCACCAGTGACCCCACTCCGGGACAGGGGGCGTGGAGGGTGTTCTTC. The gene calls are TRBV24-1 and TRBJ2-1, with 12 bases that match TRBD1. CDR3 length equals 17 residues. V dropped 4 bases and J dropped 15; count of bases not matched to a gene: 18. Per germline, CDR1 KGHDR and CDR2 SFDVKD.

The chain employs TRBV24-1 and TRBJ2-1, with a tentative D call TRBD2 (5 bases). The CDR3 sequence is 16 residues long. Trimming removed 4 bases at V and 9 bases at J, with 21 bases between. Per germline, CDR1 KGHDR and CDR2 SFDVKD. As DNA, the CDR3 is TGTGCCACCAGTGACCGGTGGACGCCAGCCCGGGGTGAGCAGTTCTTC. Translating it yields CATSDRWTPARGEQFF.

The table lists this clonotype with many counts. CDR3 region: CASSFEGRGASKYF. The DNA of the CDR3 is TGTGCCAGCAGTTTTGAGGGCCGAGGGGCTAGCAAGTACTTC. The rearrangement links TRBV27 to TRBJ2-7; D tentatively reads TRBD1 or TRBD2 (5 bases each). V lost 3 bases and J 11 bases, leaving 20 bases between the germline ends. This CDR3 has 14 residues. Per germline, CDR1 MNHEY and CDR2 SMNVEV (reference sequence).

This clonotype was seen a few times. The chain is built from TRBV29-1 and TRBJ1-1; a possible D gene is TRBD1 (5 bases). The CDR3 covers 12 residues. Germline assignment: CDR1 SQVTM and CDR2 ANQGSEA. The CDR3, as DNA: TGCAGTTCCGGAGGGGCGCCCACTGAAGCTTTCTTT. Its protein is CSSGGAPTEAFF.

This chain links TRBV9 with TRBJ2-7; D is ambiguous. V lost 0 bases and J lost 2, with 9 bases in between. The CDR3 consists of 14 residues. Germline V gene data show CDR1 as SGDLS and CDR2 as YYNGEE. DNA for the CDR3: TGTGCCAGCAGCGTAGCTTCTCGGCCCTACGAGCAGTACTTC. Protein sequence: CASSVASRPYEQYF. Full variable domain (missing parts from reference TRBV9 and TRBJ2-7): DSGVTQTPKHLITATGQRVTLRCSPRSGDLSVYWYQQSLDQGLQFLIQYYNGEERAKGNILERFSAQQFPDLHSELNLSSLELGDSALYFCASSVASRPYEQYFGPGTRLTVT.

This clonotype was counted at least ten times. V gene TRBV29-1 combines with J gene TRBJ2-7; weak D call: TRBD2 (5 bases). V lost 5 bases and J 2 bases, leaving 10 bases between the germline ends. CDR1 is SQVTM and CDR2 is ANQGSEA in the germline V gene. The CDR3 sequence is 12 residues long. The CDR3 region is CSVLSAPYEQYF. CDR3 bases: TGCAGCGTTCTTAGCGCTCCCTACGAGCAGTACTTC.

This chain joins TRBV5-1 and TRBJ2-1; D call uncertain. Trimming cost V 0 bases and J 7 bases, with 11 bases left between them. The CDR3 has 14 residues. Germline V gives CDR1 SGHRS, CDR2 YFSETQ. This CDR3 is CASSLGQIGNEQFF. The CDR3 DNA reads TGCGCCAGCAGCTTGGGTCAGATCGGAAATGAGCAGTTCTTC.